This is a list of T cell receptor beta chains from one sample in a study of T cells in Graves' hyperthyroidism and ophthalmopathy. A single record per CDR3 protein comes from TCRdb applying MiXCR to the multiplex PCR reads. The profile shows approximately 300,000 distinct CDR3 sequences, roughly 18% of them singletons. Specimen: blood. The receptors were gathered from a man aged 50 or older with Graves' ophthalmopathy. Both conserved end residues are part of each CDR3. The D gene is left open where the match is weak. Clone size is given for some rows only: seen once, a few or many times, or a class if the clone is expanded.

CDR3 protein: CASGPGTPDNEQFF
CDR3 DNA: TGTGCCAGCGGGCCCGGGACACCAGACAATGAGCAGTTCTTC
J gene: TRBJ2-1
V gene: TRBV6-1
clone size: NA
D gene: NA

CDR3 protein: CASSETGANQPQHF
CDR3 DNA: TGTGCCAGCAGCGAGACAGGGGCGAATCAGCCCCAGCATTTT
J gene: TRBJ1-5
V gene: TRBV6-1
clone size: many
D gene: TRBD1

CDR3 protein: CASSLRGTGATEAFF
CDR3 DNA: TGTGCCAGCAGTTTAAGGGGGACAGGGGCCACTGAAGCTTTCTTT
J gene: TRBJ1-1
V gene: TRBV12-3/TRBV12-4
clone size: few
D gene: TRBD1

CDR3 protein: CASSQGIAVYEQYF
CDR3 DNA: TGTGCCAGCAGCCAAGGTATTGCTGTTTACGAGCAGTACTTC
J gene: TRBJ2-7
V gene: TRBV3-1
clone size: few
D gene: NA

CDR3 protein: CASSSTSGTDEQFF
CDR3 DNA: TGCGCCAGCAGCTCGACTAGCGGGACCGATGAGCAGTTCTTC
J gene: TRBJ2-1
V gene: TRBV5-1
clone size: NA
D gene: TRBD2

CDR3 protein: CASSTNRGTEAFF
CDR3 DNA: TGTGCCAGCAGTACTAACAGGGGGACTGAAGCTTTCTTT
J gene: TRBJ1-1
V gene: TRBV6-1
clone size: many
D gene: TRBD1

CDR3 protein: CASSLDGYYGYTF
CDR3 DNA: TGTGCCAGCAGCTTGGACGGCTACTATGGCTACACCTTC
J gene: TRBJ1-2
V gene: TRBV5-6
clone size: many
D gene: NA

CDR3 protein: CASSLTGVISTDTQYF
CDR3 DNA: TGTGCCAGCAGCTTGACAGGGGTGATTAGCACAGATACGCAGTATTTT
J gene: TRBJ2-3
V gene: TRBV7-2
clone size: many
D gene: TRBD1

CDR3 protein: CATSPAGIRAYTGELFF
CDR3 DNA: TGTGCCACCAGCCCCGCCGGCATTCGGGCGTACACCGGGGAGCTGTTTTTT
J gene: TRBJ2-2
V gene: TRBV15
clone size: NA
D gene: NA

CDR3 protein: CASSSRGGQGSYGYTF
CDR3 DNA: TGTGCCAGCAGTTCTAGGGGGGGACAGGGATCGTACGGCTACACCTTC
J gene: TRBJ1-2
V gene: TRBV6-2/TRBV6-3
clone size: NA
D gene: TRBD1

CDR3 protein: CAANKGVPEAFF
CDR3 DNA: TGTGCCGCTAATAAGGGGGTCCCCGAAGCTTTCTTT
J gene: TRBJ1-1
V gene: TRBV6-1
clone size: NA
D gene: NA

CDR3 protein: CASSLRTGSRPQHF
CDR3 DNA: TGTGCCAGCAGTTTACGAACAGGGTCACGGCCCCAGCATTTT
J gene: TRBJ1-5
V gene: TRBV28
clone size: NA
D gene: NA

CDR3 protein: CSVLKQHFNEQFF
CDR3 DNA: TGCAGCGTCCTTAAACAACACTTCAATGAGCAGTTCTTC
J gene: TRBJ2-1
V gene: TRBV29-1
clone size: NA
D gene: NA

CDR3 protein: CASSPRTAVYNEQFF
CDR3 DNA: TGTGCCAGCAGCCCCCGGACGGCTGTCTACAATGAGCAGTTCTTC
J gene: TRBJ2-1
V gene: TRBV9
clone size: NA
D gene: NA

CDR3 protein: CASSYSPQSRNNRTQHF
CDR3 DNA: TGTGCCAGCAGTTACTCCCCTCAGAGCCGCAATAATAGGACCCAGCATTTT
J gene: TRBJ1-5
V gene: TRBV6-5
clone size: few
D gene: NA

CDR3 protein: CATSDSIGETQYF
CDR3 DNA: TGTGCCACCAGTGACTCTATCGGAGAGACCCAGTACTTC
J gene: TRBJ2-5
V gene: TRBV24-1
clone size: many
D gene: NA

CDR3 protein: CASSSSGSTNEKLFF
CDR3 DNA: TGTGCCAGCAGTTCCTCAGGGTCAACTAATGAAAAACTGTTTTTT
J gene: TRBJ1-4
V gene: TRBV28
clone size: NA
D gene: NA

CDR3 protein: CASSLEDGSYEQYF
CDR3 DNA: TGTGCCAGCAGCTTAGAGGACGGATCCTACGAGCAGTACTTC
J gene: TRBJ2-7
V gene: TRBV7-9
clone size: few
D gene: NA

CDR3 protein: CASSASQGQYEQYF
CDR3 DNA: TGTGCCAGCAGTGCTAGTCAGGGGCAATACGAGCAGTACTTC
J gene: TRBJ2-7
V gene: TRBV2
clone size: many
D gene: NA

CDR3 protein: CSAREWGDRGGLGYTF
CDR3 DNA: TGCAGTGCTAGAGAGTGGGGGGACAGGGGCGGACTGGGCTACACCTTC
J gene: TRBJ1-2
V gene: TRBV20-1
clone size: NA
D gene: TRBD1

CDR3 protein: CASSMGRMNTEAFF
CDR3 DNA: TGTGCCAGCAGCATGGGACGGATGAACACTGAAGCTTTCTTT
J gene: TRBJ1-1
V gene: TRBV28
clone size: many
D gene: NA

CDR3 protein: CASSLRISGTMEETQYF
CDR3 DNA: TGCGCCAGCAGCTTGCGCATTTCCGGGACTATGGAGGAGACCCAGTACTTC
J gene: TRBJ2-5
V gene: TRBV5-1
clone size: many
D gene: TRBD2

CDR3 protein: CASSLAVAGGLTDTQYF
CDR3 DNA: TGCGCCAGCAGCTTGGCCGTAGCGGGAGGGCTTACAGATACGCAGTATTTT
J gene: TRBJ2-3
V gene: TRBV5-1
clone size: NA
D gene: TRBD2

CDR3 protein: CASRERRGRTGELFF
CDR3 DNA: TGTGCCAGCAGGGAAAGGAGGGGGCGAACCGGGGAGCTGTTTTTT
J gene: TRBJ2-2
V gene: TRBV6-1
clone size: NA
D gene: NA

CDR3 protein: CASSQVGFGVTDTQYF
CDR3 DNA: TGTGCCAGCAGCCAAGTCGGGTTCGGGGTGACAGATACGCAGTATTTT
J gene: TRBJ2-3
V gene: TRBV3-1
clone size: NA
D gene: NA

CDR3 protein: CASSGVGDYNEQFF
CDR3 DNA: TGTGCCAGCAGTGGTGTGGGGGACTACAATGAGCAGTTCTTC
J gene: TRBJ2-1
V gene: TRBV25-1
clone size: NA
D gene: NA

CDR3 protein: CASSTRTGLSYEQYF
CDR3 DNA: TGTGCCAGCAGCACGCGGACAGGACTCTCCTACGAGCAGTACTTC
J gene: TRBJ2-7
V gene: TRBV5-5
clone size: NA
D gene: TRBD1

CDR3 protein: CASSLEFGGATAASGSWDEQFF
CDR3 DNA: TGTGCCAGCAGCTTAGAATTTGGGGGTGCAACTGCGGCTAGCGGGAGTTGGGATGAGCAGTTCTTC
J gene: TRBJ2-1
V gene: TRBV11-1
clone size: many
D gene: TRBD2

CDR3 protein: CAWSVPHLTQQYF
CDR3 DNA: TGTGCCTGGAGTGTACCCCACCTTACCCAGCAGTACTTC
J gene: TRBJ2-7
V gene: TRBV30
clone size: many
D gene: NA

CDR3 protein: CASSLMSATEAFF
CDR3 DNA: TGTGCCAGCAGCTTAATGTCGGCTACTGAAGCTTTCTTT
J gene: TRBJ1-1
V gene: TRBV11-2
clone size: many
D gene: NA

CDR3 protein: CAWSIKTEAFF
CDR3 DNA: TGTGCCTGGAGTATTAAGACTGAAGCTTTCTTT
J gene: TRBJ1-1
V gene: TRBV30
clone size: many
D gene: NA

CDR3 protein: CASSLAGGTRGYTF
CDR3 DNA: TGTGCCAGCAGCTTGGCGGGCGGGACGAGGGGCTACACCTTC
J gene: TRBJ1-2
V gene: TRBV5-5
clone size: NA
D gene: NA

CDR3 protein: CASSLEGVETQYF
CDR3 DNA: TGTGCCAGCAGCTTAGAAGGTGTAGAGACCCAGTACTTC
J gene: TRBJ2-5
V gene: TRBV11-1
clone size: many
D gene: NA

CDR3 protein: CASSLGEAQGEAFF
CDR3 DNA: TGTGCCAGCAGTTTAGGAGAGGCGCAGGGTGAAGCTTTCTTT
J gene: TRBJ1-1
V gene: TRBV12-3/TRBV12-4
clone size: many
D gene: NA

CDR3 protein: CASRSGGRSYGYTF
CDR3 DNA: TGTGCCTCCAGATCCGGGGGAAGAAGTTATGGCTACACCTTC
J gene: TRBJ1-2
V gene: TRBV10-3
clone size: many
D gene: NA

CDR3 protein: CASSPHSQETQYF
CDR3 DNA: TGTGCCAGCAGTCCCCACAGCCAAGAGACCCAGTACTTC
J gene: TRBJ2-5
V gene: TRBV28
clone size: many
D gene: NA

CDR3 protein: CAWRTGTGELFF
CDR3 DNA: TGTGCCTGGAGGACCGGGACCGGGGAGCTGTTTTTT
J gene: TRBJ2-2
V gene: TRBV30
clone size: NA
D gene: NA

CDR3 protein: CASSPGTGGPYEQYF
CDR3 DNA: TGTGCCAGCAGTCCCGGGACAGGGGGCCCCTACGAGCAGTACTTC
J gene: TRBJ2-7
V gene: TRBV11-2
clone size: many
D gene: TRBD1

CDR3 protein: CATSGAFQETQYF
CDR3 DNA: TGTGCCACCAGTGGGGCCTTCCAAGAGACCCAGTACTTC
J gene: TRBJ2-5
V gene: TRBV24-1
clone size: few
D gene: NA

CDR3 protein: CASDRDSDTQYF
CDR3 DNA: TGTGCCAGCGATAGGGATTCAGATACGCAGTATTTT
J gene: TRBJ2-3
V gene: TRBV2
clone size: many
D gene: NA

CDR3 protein: CASNPGWAGTTDTQYF
CDR3 DNA: TGTGCCAGTAACCCAGGTTGGGCGGGGACAACAGATACGCAGTATTTT
J gene: TRBJ2-3
V gene: TRBV2
clone size: NA
D gene: NA

CDR3 protein: CSARDLGGFRGYEQYF
CDR3 DNA: TGCAGTGCTAGAGATCTAGGAGGTTTTAGGGGTTACGAGCAGTACTTC
J gene: TRBJ2-7
V gene: TRBV20-1
clone size: NA
D gene: NA

CDR3 protein: CSVEARGTQYF
CDR3 DNA: TGCAGCGTTGAGGCACGAGGGACCCAGTACTTC
J gene: TRBJ2-5
V gene: TRBV29-1
clone size: many
D gene: NA

CDR3 protein: CASSQGSGRDEQYF
CDR3 DNA: TGTGCCAGCAGCCAAGGTAGCGGGAGGGACGAGCAGTACTTC
J gene: TRBJ2-7
V gene: TRBV3-1
clone size: many
D gene: TRBD2

CDR3 protein: CASSEAVQGPGELFF
CDR3 DNA: TGTGCCAGCAGTGAAGCAGTCCAGGGGCCCGGGGAGCTGTTTTTT
J gene: TRBJ2-2
V gene: TRBV2
clone size: few
D gene: NA

CDR3 protein: CASCCSGGPDEQYF
CDR3 DNA: TGTGCCAGCTGTTGTTCGGGAGGGCCCGACGAGCAGTACTTC
J gene: TRBJ2-7
V gene: TRBV18
clone size: NA
D gene: TRBD2

CDR3 protein: CASSPLLGASKNIQYF
CDR3 DNA: TGTGCCAGCTCACCACTTCTGGGGGCGTCCAAAAACATTCAGTACTTC
J gene: TRBJ2-4
V gene: TRBV18
clone size: few
D gene: NA